One sample yielded the 16 T cell receptor beta chains listed below, sequenced in a study of Tregs in tolerant kidney transplant recipients. The table came from immunoSEQ multiplex PCR; TCRdb's copy has only in-frame clones and leaves some out. The table records 95,000 to 120,000 clones, around 91% of them present only once. Here the sequenced sample was CD4+ T cells from blood, taken before the transplant. Every receptor here comes from a human donor who received a combined kidney and bone marrow transplant.

CDR3 loop: CASSRDRGLSGANVLTF. CDR3 nucleotide sequence: TGTGCCAGCAGCCGGGACAGGGGACTATCTGGGGCCAACGTCCTGACTTTC. The rearrangement joins TRBV5-4 to TRBJ2-6; 10 nucleotides align to TRBD1. This CDR3 region has 17 residues. J lost 1 base, V lost 4 bases, and 5 bases had no gene match. The germline gives CDR1 SGHNT, CDR2 YYREEE (reference sequence).

The chain uses TRBV29-1 and TRBJ1-1; TRBD1 might be the D (5 bases). CDR3 length equals 13 residues. Germline lookup yields CDR1 SQVTM and CDR2 ANQGSEA. The V end was cut by 4 bases, the J end by 4 bases, with 13 bases between. The CDR3 nucleotides read TGCAGCGTTGGATTTTTCGGGGGCACTGAAGCTTTCTTT. Its translation: CSVGFFGGTEAFF.

The chain has TRBV7-2 and TRBJ2-7, with D tentatively TRBD2 (5 bases). The CDR3 is made up of 13 amino acids. The germline V gene has CDR1 SGHTA and CDR2 FQGNSA. Trimming stripped 5 bases from V and 2 bases from J, with 10 bases between. The CDR3 here is CASSRTRTYEQYF. For the CDR3, the DNA is TGTGCCAGCAGCCGCACTAGGACCTACGAGCAGTACTTC.

The rearrangement links TRBV5-1 to TRBJ2-1; 13 bases line up with TRBD2. V trimming: 4 bases; J trimming: 6 bases; junction bases outside the gene matches: 7. CDR1 is SGHRS and CDR2 is YFSETQ in the germline V gene. The CDR3 totals 16 residues. For the CDR3, the DNA is TGCGCCAGCAGCGATCCGGGACTAGCGGGGTTCAATGAGCAGTTCTTC. Encoded protein: CASSDPGLAGFNEQFF.

J is TRBJ2-7 and V is TRBV19, with no clear D. Germline CDR1 LNHDA, CDR2 SQIVND (reference sequence). Between the trimmed V and J ends, which lost 0 bases and 3 bases, there was a span of 9 bases. The CDR3 extends over 14 amino acids. In DNA form, the CDR3 reads TGTGCCAGTAGTATAGACCGAGGTGGCTACGAGCAGTACTTC. Protein sequence: CASSIDRGGYEQYF.

V gene TRBV11-2 combines with J gene TRBJ2-7, with 9 positions matching TRBD1. Trimming removed 5 bases from V and 3 bases from J; junction bases left unmatched: 8. This CDR3 is built from 15 residues. CDR1 SGHAT and CDR2 FQNNGV come from the germline V gene. CDR3 region: CASSPDRGGFYEQYF. DNA for the CDR3: TGTGCCAGCAGCCCCGACAGGGGGGGGTTCTACGAGCAGTACTTC.

V gene TRBV28 combines with J gene TRBJ2-2; tentative D call: TRBD2 (7 bases). V gave up 7 bases and J gave up 4 bases, with 19 bases separating them. The CDR3 is made up of 16 amino acids. The germline V gene encodes CDR1 MDHEN and CDR2 SYDVKM. CDR3 protein: CASTTGGGGGTGELFF. CDR3 DNA sequence: TGTGCCAGCACCACCGGGGGAGGGGGGGGCACCGGGGAGCTGTTTTTT.

This chain links TRBV14 with TRBJ1-2; possibly TRBD1 for D (5 bases). CDR3 size: 15 residues. V shed 3 bases and J shed 7 bases, with 18 bases lying between them. Germline loops: CDR1 SGHDN, CDR2 FVKESK. CDR3 sequence reads: CASSQYGPGTGGYTF. For the CDR3, the DNA is TGTGCCAGCAGCCAGTACGGGCCCGGTACAGGTGGCTACACCTTC.

The rearrangement links TRBV9 to TRBJ2-3; the D gene is possibly TRBD2 (5 bases). Trimming left V 4 bases short and J 6 bases short, with 18 bases between. This CDR3 contains 15 residues. Germline loops: CDR1 SGDLS, CDR2 YYNGEE. For the CDR3, the DNA is TGTGCCAGCAGCCCCTCTGGGCTAGCATCCGATACGCAGTATTTT. Translating it yields CASSPSGLASDTQYF.

V and J are TRBV27 and TRBJ2-7; the D gene is possibly TRBD2 (5 bases). Trimming stripped 6 bases from V and 0 bases from J, with 12 bases between. Germline CDR1 and CDR2: MNHEY and SMNVEV (reference sequence). This CDR3 is 14 amino acids long. CDR3 loop: CASRAGPSSYEQYF. In DNA, the CDR3 is TGTGCCAGCAGGGCGGGTCCGAGCTCCTACGAGCAGTACTTC.

The chain joins TRBV5-4 to TRBJ2-7, with 10 bases fitting TRBD2. J was trimmed by 2 bases and V by 4 bases; bases with no gene match: 6. This CDR3 comprises 15 residues. The germline V gene encodes CDR1 SGHNT and CDR2 YYREEE (reference sequence). CDR3 amino acids: CASSHPTSGPYEQYF. CDR3 nucleotides: TGTGCCAGCAGCCATCCGACTAGCGGGCCCTACGAGCAGTACTTC.

The chain links TRBV19 to TRBJ2-3; maybe TRBD1 (7 bases). Germline V gene lookup returns CDR1 LNHDA and CDR2 SQIVND (reference sequence). Trimming cost V 7 bases and J 6 bases, with 20 bases left between them. The CDR3 length is 15 residues. The CDR3 region is CASTRGQTLADTQYF. CDR3 sequence (DNA): TGTGCCAGTACTCGGGGACAGACACTAGCCGATACGCAGTATTTT.

This chain uses TRBV20-1 with TRBJ2-1; a weak D match, TRBD1 (6 bases). CDR1 and CDR2 from the germline V gene are DFQATT and SNEGSKA (reference sequence). This CDR3 spans 10 amino acids. Trimming removed 5 bases from V and 12 bases from J, with 11 bases in between. CDR3 residues: CSARTEWQFF. For the CDR3, the DNA is TGCAGTGCTCGGACAGAATGGCAGTTCTTC.

This rearrangement joins TRBV28 to TRBJ2-3, with D uncertain. Germline V lookup: CDR1 MDHEN, CDR2 SYDVKM. The CDR3 runs to 14 residues. V was trimmed by 3 bases and J by 2 bases, leaving 9 bases between them. The CDR3 DNA sequence: TGTGCCAGCAGTTTGTTGTATGTCACAGATACGCAGTATTTT. Residues: CASSLLYVTDTQYF.

This chain uses TRBV21-1 with TRBJ2-3; the D call TRBD2 from the table was never checked on the DNA. TRBV21-1 is labeled a pseudogene. The CDR3 runs to 15 residues. The CDR3 spells CASSTKAGVTDTQYF. In nucleotides, the CDR3 is TGTGCCAGCAGCACTAAAGCGGGAGTTACAGATACGCAGTATTTT.

V is TRBV11-1 and J is TRBJ1-2, with D possibly TRBD1 on 5 matching bases. The CDR3 length is 14 residues. Germline V gene sequence: CDR1 SGHAT, CDR2 FQDESV (reference sequence). Trimming removed 8 bases at V and 1 base at J, with 14 bases between. This chain's CDR3 is CASHGRGYNYGYTF. The CDR3 DNA sequence: TGTGCCAGCCACGGAAGGGGATATAACTATGGCTACACCTTC.